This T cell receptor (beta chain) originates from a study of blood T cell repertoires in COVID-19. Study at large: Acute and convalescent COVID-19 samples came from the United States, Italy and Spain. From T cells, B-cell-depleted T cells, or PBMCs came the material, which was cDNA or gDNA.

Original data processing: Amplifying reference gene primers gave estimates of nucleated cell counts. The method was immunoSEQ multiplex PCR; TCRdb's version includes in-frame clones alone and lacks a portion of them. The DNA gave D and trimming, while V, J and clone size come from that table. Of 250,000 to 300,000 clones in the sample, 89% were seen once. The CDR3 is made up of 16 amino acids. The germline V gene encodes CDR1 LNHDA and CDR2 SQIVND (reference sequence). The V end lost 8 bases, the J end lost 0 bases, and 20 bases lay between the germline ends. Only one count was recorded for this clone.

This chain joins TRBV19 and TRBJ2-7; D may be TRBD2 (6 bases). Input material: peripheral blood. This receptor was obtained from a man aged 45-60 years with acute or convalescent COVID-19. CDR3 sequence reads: CASRPGTPLSSYEQYF. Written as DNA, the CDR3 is TGTGCCAGTCGACCCGGGACTCCCTTGAGCTCCTACGAGCAGTACTTC. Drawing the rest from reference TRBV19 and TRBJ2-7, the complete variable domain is DGGITQSPKYLFRKEGQNVTLSCEQNLNHDAMYWYRQDPGQGLRLIYYSQIVNDFQKGDIAEGYSVSREKKESFPLTVTSAQKNPTAFYLCASRPGTPLSSYEQYFGPGTRLTVT.